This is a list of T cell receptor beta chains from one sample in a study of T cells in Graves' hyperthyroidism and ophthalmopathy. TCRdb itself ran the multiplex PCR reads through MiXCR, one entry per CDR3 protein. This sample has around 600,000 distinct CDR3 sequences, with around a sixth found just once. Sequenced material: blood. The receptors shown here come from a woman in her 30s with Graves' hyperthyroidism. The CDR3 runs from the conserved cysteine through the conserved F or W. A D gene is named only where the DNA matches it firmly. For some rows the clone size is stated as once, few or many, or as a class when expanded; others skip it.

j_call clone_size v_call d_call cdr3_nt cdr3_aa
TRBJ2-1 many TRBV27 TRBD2 TGTGCCAGCAGTTCAAGTTTGCCGGGACTAGCGCTAAACAATGAGCAGTTCTTC CASSSSLPGLALNNEQFF
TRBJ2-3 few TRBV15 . TGTGCCACCAGCGAGGGCACCCCCGGGGATACGCAGTATTTT CATSEGTPGDTQYF
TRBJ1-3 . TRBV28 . TGTGCCAGCAGACGGACGGGGAACTCTGGAAACACCATATATTTT CASRRTGNSGNTIYF
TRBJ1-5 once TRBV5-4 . TGTGCCAGCGGCTCGGACCCTTCGCTGCCCCAGCATTTT CASGSDPSLPQHF
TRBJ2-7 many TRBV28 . TGTGCCAGCCACGAACAGGGTGGTGTCTACGAGCAGTACTTC CASHEQGGVYEQYF
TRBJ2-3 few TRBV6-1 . TGTGCCAGCACTCAATCCTCAGATACGCAGTATTTT CASTQSSDTQYF
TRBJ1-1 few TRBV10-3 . TGTGCCATCAGTGAGCTGGGGGAGGGCACTGAAGCTTTCTTT CAISELGEGTEAFF
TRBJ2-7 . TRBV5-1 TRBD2 TGCGCCAGCAGCATCAAAGAAGAAGGACTAGCCATCTACGAGCAGTACTTC CASSIKEEGLAIYEQYF
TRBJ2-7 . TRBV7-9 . TGTGCCAGCAGCTTAGCGATATTGGACCCCGGGGGAACATACGAGCGGTACTTC CASSLAILDPGGTYERYF
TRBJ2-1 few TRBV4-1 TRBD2 TGCGCCAGCAGCCAAGATGGGGGACTAGCGGTTTACAATGAGCAGTTCTTC CASSQDGGLAVYNEQFF
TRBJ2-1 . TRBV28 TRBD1 TGTGCCAGCAGAATCCAGGGGGCTTATGAGCAGTTCTTC CASRIQGAYEQFF
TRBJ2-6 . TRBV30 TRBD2 TGTGCCCAAGGGACTAGGGTAATCTCGGGGGCCAACGTCCTGACTTTC CAQGTRVISGANVLTF
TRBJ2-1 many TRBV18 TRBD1 TGTGCCAGCTCACCTAGACAGGGTGTCAATGAGCAGTTCTTC CASSPRQGVNEQFF
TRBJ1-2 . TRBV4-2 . TGTGCCAGCAGCTTAAGACCGGGTAGGGACTATGGCTACACCTTC CASSLRPGRDYGYTF
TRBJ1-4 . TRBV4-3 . TGCGCCAACAGCCAAGGGAGTGGGCAGGTATCTGAAAAACTGTTTTTT CANSQGSGQVSEKLFF
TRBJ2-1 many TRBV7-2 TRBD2 TGTGCCAGCAGCTTAGCATGGTTTGGGCTAGCGGGACAATACAATGAGCAGTTCTTC CASSLAWFGLAGQYNEQFF
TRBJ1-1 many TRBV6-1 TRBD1 TGTGCCAGCACCTGGACAGGGCTGGAGGGAGCTTTCTTT CASTWTGLEGAFF
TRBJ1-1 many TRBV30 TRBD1 TGTGCCTGGAGTCTACAGGGGCTTGACACTGAAGCTTTCTTT CAWSLQGLDTEAFF
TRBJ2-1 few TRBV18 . TGTGCCAGCTCACCTGACAGGAGCCACAATGAGCAGTTCTTC CASSPDRSHNEQFF
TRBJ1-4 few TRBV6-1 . TGTGCCAGCAACAGGGCAACTAATGAAAAACTGTTTTTT CASNRATNEKLFF
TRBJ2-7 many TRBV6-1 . TGTGCCAGCGTCAAGATAGGGGGAACCTACGAGCAGTACTTC CASVKIGGTYEQYF
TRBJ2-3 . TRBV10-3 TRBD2 TGTGCCATCAGCCAGTCTCTAGCGGGCGGCACAGATACGCAGTATTTT CAISQSLAGGTDTQYF
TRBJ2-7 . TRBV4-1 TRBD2 TGCGCCAGCAGGCCAACTGCGGGAGGGCCGAACGAGCAGTACTTC CASRPTAGGPNEQYF
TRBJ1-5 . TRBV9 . TGTGCCAGCAGTGCGACGACAGGCGGCAATCAGCCCCAGCATTTT CASSATTGGNQPQHF
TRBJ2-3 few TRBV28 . TGTGCCAGCAGTTTAGGGTCCGCAGGGGTAGATACGCAGTATTTT CASSLGSAGVDTQYF
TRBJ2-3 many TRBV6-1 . TGTGCCAGCTCGGAAGGGGGAGATACGCAGTATTTT CASSEGGDTQYF
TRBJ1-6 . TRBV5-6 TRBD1 TGTGCCAGCAGCCGCGACAGGGGGGAGGATTCACCCCTCCACTTT CASSRDRGEDSPLHF
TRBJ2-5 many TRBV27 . TGTGCCAGCAGTTTATCGTTTACCCAAGAGACCCAGTACTTC CASSLSFTQETQYF
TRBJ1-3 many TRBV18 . TGTGCCAGCTCAGAACGGGACGGCGGAAACACCATATATTTT CASSERDGGNTIYF
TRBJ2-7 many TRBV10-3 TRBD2 TGTGCCATCAGGGACACACCGGGACTAGCGGGAGGGTCTTTCGAGCAGTACTTC CAIRDTPGLAGGSFEQYF
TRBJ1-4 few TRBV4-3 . TGCGCCAGCAGCCAAGATGGGGGAGCTAATGAAAAACTGTTTTTT CASSQDGGANEKLFF
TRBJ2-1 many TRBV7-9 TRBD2 TGTGCCAGCAGCCCCATGGCGTCGGGACTAGCGGGCCATTCCTACAATGAGCAGTTCTTC CASSPMASGLAGHSYNEQFF
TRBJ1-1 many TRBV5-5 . TGTGCCAGCAGCCGAGAGGGGTCTATAATGAACACTGAAGCTTTCTTT CASSREGSIMNTEAFF
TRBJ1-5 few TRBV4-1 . TGCGCCAGCAGCCAAGATACAAATCGGCCCGAGCCCCAGCATTTT CASSQDTNRPEPQHF
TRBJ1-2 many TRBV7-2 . TGTGCCAGCAGCTTAGCGAGGTTGGGTTATGGCTACACCTTC CASSLARLGYGYTF
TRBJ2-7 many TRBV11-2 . TGTGCCAGCAGCCGGGCCCAGGCGCTCTCCTACGAGCAGTACTTC CASSRAQALSYEQYF
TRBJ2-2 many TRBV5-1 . TGCGCCAGCAGCCCGGCAGCCAACACCGGGGAGCTGTTTTTT CASSPAANTGELFF
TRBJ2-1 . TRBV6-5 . TGTGCCAGCAGTTACTCGATAGACTACAATGAGCAGTTCTTC CASSYSIDYNEQFF
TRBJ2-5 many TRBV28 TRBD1 TGTGCCAGCAGGCGAACCGGGACAGGGGTCAAATTGTACCAAGAGACCCAGTACTTC CASRRTGTGVKLYQETQYF
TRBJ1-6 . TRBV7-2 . TGTGCCAGCAGCTTAGGAACAGTGAATTCACCCCTCCACTTT CASSLGTVNSPLHF
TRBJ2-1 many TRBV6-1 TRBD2 TGTGCCAGCAGCGCCCCCGGGGGGAATGAGCAGTTCTTC CASSAPGGNEQFF
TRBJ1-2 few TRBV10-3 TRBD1 TGTGCCATCAGTGATAACAGGGGAGGGGGCTACACCTTC CAISDNRGGGYTF
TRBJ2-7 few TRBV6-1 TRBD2 TGTGCCAGCAGGACTAGCGGGAGTACAAACGAGCAGTACTTC CASRTSGSTNEQYF
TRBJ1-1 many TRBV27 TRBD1 TGTGCCAGCAGCATGGGACAGCCGAACACTGAAGCTTTCTTT CASSMGQPNTEAFF
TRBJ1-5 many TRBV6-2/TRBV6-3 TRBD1 TGTGCCAGCAGTTACGGCCACAGGGGAAATCAGCCCCAGCATTTT CASSYGHRGNQPQHF
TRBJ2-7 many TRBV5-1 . TGCGCCAGCAGCCCGGGACCAGACGGTTCCTACGAGCAGTACTTC CASSPGPDGSYEQYF
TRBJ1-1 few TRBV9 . TGTGCCAGCAGCCCTGGGTGGGCGCCGAAGAACACTGAAGCTTTCTTT CASSPGWAPKNTEAFF
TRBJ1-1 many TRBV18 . TGTGCCAGCTCATCAGGGGTTCGGGCTTTCTTT CASSSGVRAFF
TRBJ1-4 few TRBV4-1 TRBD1 TGCGCCAGCAGCCAAACTCGGACAGGGAAAGAAAAACTGTTTTTT CASSQTRTGKEKLFF
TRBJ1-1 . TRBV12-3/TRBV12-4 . TGTGCCAGCAGTTTGGAGGGCCCTTTAATTGGGGCTTTCTTT CASSLEGPLIGAFF
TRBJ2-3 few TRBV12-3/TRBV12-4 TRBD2 TGTGCCAGCAGTTTTTTGAGCGGGAGGGTAGATACGCAGTATTTT CASSFLSGRVDTQYF
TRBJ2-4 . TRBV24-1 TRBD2 TGTGCCACCCTCAGGGAGGGAAAAGCCAAAAACATTCAGTACTTC CATLREGKAKNIQYF
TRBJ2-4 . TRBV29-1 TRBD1 TGCAGCGTTCCGTTCCGAGACAGGGACAAAAACATTCAGTACTTC CSVPFRDRDKNIQYF
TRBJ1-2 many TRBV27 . TGTGCCAGCATGGGGACACAGGGCTACACCTTC CASMGTQGYTF
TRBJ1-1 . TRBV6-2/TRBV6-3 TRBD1 TGTGCCAGCAGTTACCCCGGGGACAGGGAGGGAGCTTTCTTT CASSYPGDREGAFF
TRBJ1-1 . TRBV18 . TGTGCCAGCTCACCACGGGTAGAGAACACTGAAGCTTTCTTT CASSPRVENTEAFF
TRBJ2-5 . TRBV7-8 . TGTGCCAGCAGCTTAGAAGGGGCGCGGACCCAGTACTTC CASSLEGARTQYF
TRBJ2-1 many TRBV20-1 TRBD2 TGCAGTGCTAGGCGTGGGAGGGCCGGCAATGAGCAGTTCTTC CSARRGRAGNEQFF
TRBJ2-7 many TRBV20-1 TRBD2 TGCAGTGCTAGAGTCTGGACTAGCGGGGCCTCGACCTACGAGCAGTACTTC CSARVWTSGASTYEQYF
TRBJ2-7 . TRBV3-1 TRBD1 TGTGCCAGCAGCCGCGGGACAGGGGTTTTGGAGCAGTACTTC CASSRGTGVLEQYF